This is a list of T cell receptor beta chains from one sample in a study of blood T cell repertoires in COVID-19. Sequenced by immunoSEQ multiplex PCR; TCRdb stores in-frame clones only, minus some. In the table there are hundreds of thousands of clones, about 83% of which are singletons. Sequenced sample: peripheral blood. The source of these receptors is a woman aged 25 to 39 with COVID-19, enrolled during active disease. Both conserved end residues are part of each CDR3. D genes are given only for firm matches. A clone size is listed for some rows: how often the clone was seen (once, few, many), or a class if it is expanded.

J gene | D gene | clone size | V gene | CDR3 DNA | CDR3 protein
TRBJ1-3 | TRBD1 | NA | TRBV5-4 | TGTGCCAGCAGCCCGGGACAGGGACGGGCTGGAAACACCATATATTTT | CASSPGQGRAGNTIYF
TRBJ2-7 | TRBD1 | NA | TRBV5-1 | TGCGCCAGCAGTGAGGCTTGGCCAGGGGGATTTCTCTACGAGCAGTACTTC | CASSEAWPGGFLYEQYF
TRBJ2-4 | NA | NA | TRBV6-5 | TGTGCCAGCAGTTACGCGGGACTTGGCATTCAGTACTTC | CASSYAGLGIQYF
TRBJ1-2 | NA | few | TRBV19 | TGTGCCAGTAGTATAGGCCCAGGGGCGCACTATGGCTACACCTTC | CASSIGPGAHYGYTF
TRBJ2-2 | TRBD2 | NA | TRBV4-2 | TGTGCCAGCAGCCAGGAGGGAGGGGCGAACACCGGGGAGCTGTTTTTT | CASSQEGGANTGELFF
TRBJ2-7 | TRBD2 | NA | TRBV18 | TGTGCCAGCTCACCGCGGGGACTAGCTGGGGAGCAGTACTTC | CASSPRGLAGEQYF
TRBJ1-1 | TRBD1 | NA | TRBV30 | TGTGCCTGCATCCGGGACAGGTGGAACACTGAAGCTTTCTTT | CACIRDRWNTEAFF
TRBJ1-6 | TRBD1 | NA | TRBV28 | TGTGCCAGCAACACCCAGGGGGCATCTAATTCACCCCTCCACTTT | CASNTQGASNSPLHF
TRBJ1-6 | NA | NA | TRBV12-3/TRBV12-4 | TGTGCCAGCAAATCTTCTTTCTCACCCCTCCACTTT | CASKSSFSPLHF
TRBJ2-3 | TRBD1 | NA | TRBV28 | TGTGCCAGCACCGCGGGACAGGGGAGCACAGATACGCAGTATTTT | CASTAGQGSTDTQYF
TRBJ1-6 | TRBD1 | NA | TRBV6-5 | TGTGCCGCTTCCGGGACAGACGATTCACCCCTCCACTTT | CAASGTDDSPLHF
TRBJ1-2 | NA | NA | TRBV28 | TGTGCCAGCAGTAAGGGGCTGTCCTATGGCTACACCTTC | CASSKGLSYGYTF
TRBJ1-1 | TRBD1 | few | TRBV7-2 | TGTGCCAGCAGCGTACGGGACAGGGAAGCTTTCTTT | CASSVRDREAFF
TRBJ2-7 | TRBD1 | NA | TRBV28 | TGTGCCAGCAACGTTCCGGGACAGAGCTCCTACGAGCAGTACTTC | CASNVPGQSSYEQYF
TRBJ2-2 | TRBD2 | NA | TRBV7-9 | TGTGCCAGCAGCTTCGGGACTAGCGGGGGGGAGACCGGGGAGCTGTTTTTT | CASSFGTSGGETGELFF
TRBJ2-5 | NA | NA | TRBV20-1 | TGCAGTGCTAGCTCCCCCGGGACCCAGTACTTC | CSASSPGTQYF
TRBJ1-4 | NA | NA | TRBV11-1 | TGTGCCAGCAGCTCAGGGGACGGCGTTAATGAAAAACTGTTTTTT | CASSSGDGVNEKLFF
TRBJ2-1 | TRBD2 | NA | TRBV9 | TGTGCCAGCAGCCCCCAGCGGGGGACCAACAATGAGCAGTTCTTC | CASSPQRGTNNEQFF
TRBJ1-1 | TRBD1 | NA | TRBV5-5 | TGTGCCAGCAGCTCGGACAGGGGTGCTGAAGCTTTCTTT | CASSSDRGAEAFF
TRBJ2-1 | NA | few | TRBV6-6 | TGTGCCAGCAGTAAAGGGGATCTCCGGGGGGAGCAGTTCTTC | CASSKGDLRGEQFF
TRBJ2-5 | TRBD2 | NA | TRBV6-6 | TGTGCCAGCAGTTACAGTCCCGGGAGGGGGGGGGAGACCCAGTACTTC | CASSYSPGRGGETQYF
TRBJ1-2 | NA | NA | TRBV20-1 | TGCAGTGCTCCTGACAGCTATGGCTACACCTTC | CSAPDSYGYTF
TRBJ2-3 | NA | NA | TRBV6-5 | TGTGCCAGCAGATCGAGACTAGGCAGCACAGATACGCAGTATTTT | CASRSRLGSTDTQYF
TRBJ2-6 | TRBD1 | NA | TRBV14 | TGTGCCAGCAGCCTAGGCAGGGGGCTAGGGGCCAACGTCCTGACTTTC | CASSLGRGLGANVLTF
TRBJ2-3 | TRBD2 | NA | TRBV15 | TGTGCCACCAGCAGAGGCACTAGCGGGAGACTCCCACTAGAGAGCACAGATACGCAGTATTTT | CATSRGTSGRLPLESTDTQYF
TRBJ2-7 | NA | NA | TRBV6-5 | TGTGCCAGCAGTTACTCGGAGGAATCCTACGAGCAGTACTTC | CASSYSEESYEQYF
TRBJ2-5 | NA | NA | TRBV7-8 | TGTGCCAGCAAGGGAAACAGGGTCGAAGAGACCCAGTACTTC | CASKGNRVEETQYF
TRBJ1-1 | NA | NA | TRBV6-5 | TGTGCCAGCGACAGGAACACTGAAGCTTTCTTT | CASDRNTEAFF
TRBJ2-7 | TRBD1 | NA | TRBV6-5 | TGTGCCAGCAGTTACCGACAGGGCTTCTCCTACGAGCAGTACTTC | CASSYRQGFSYEQYF